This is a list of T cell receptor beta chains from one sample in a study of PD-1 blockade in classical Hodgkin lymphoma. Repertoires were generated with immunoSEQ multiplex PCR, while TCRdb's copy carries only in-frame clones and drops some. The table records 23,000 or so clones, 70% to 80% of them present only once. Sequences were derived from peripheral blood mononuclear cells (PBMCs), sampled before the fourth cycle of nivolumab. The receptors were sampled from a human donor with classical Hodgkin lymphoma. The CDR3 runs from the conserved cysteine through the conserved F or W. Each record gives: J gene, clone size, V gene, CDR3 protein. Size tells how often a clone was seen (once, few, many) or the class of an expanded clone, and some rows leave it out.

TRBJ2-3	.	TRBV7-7	CASSPTASTDTQYF
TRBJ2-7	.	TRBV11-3	CASSPTSGDEQYF
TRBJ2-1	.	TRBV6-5	CASSYWGQGPDEQFF
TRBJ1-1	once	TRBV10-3	CAISETDPYSEAFF
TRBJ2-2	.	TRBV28	CASSSSGGAGELFF
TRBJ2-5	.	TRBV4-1	CASSPATRGQGTQYF
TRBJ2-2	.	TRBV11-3	CASSPRTGERTGELFF
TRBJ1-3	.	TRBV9	CASSVGPFSGNTIYF
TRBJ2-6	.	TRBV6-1	CASRVGGSGANVLTF
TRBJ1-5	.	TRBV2	CASRTGTNQPQHF
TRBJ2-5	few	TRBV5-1	CASSGNWGVGETQYF
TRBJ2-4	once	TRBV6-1	CASSLRDSTKNIQYF
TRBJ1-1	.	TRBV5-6	CASSRPGGVEAFF
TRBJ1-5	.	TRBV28	CASSPGAGQPQHF
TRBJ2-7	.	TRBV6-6	CASSYSTPSGEQYF
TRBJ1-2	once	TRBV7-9	CASSLAGREGGYTF
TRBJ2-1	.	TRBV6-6	CASTGAGYNEQFF
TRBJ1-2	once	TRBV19	CASSIDRTDYGYTF
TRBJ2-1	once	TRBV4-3	CASSQDGRAGNEQFF
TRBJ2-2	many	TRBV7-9	CASSLWAANTGELFF
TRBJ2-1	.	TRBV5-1	CASSPTGGGYNEQFF
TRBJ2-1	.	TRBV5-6	CASSRSGVTYNEQFF
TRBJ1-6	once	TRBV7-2	CASSLETYSPLHF
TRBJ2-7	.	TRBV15	CATSRDLSGQGYEQYF
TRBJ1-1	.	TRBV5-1	CASSLFDGGMAEAFF
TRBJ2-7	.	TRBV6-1	CASSLQGVVDEQYF